This passage covers 21 T cell receptor beta chains from one sample sequenced in a study of T cell changes during pregnancy in multiple sclerosis. The protocol was immunoSEQ multiplex PCR, while the TCRdb copy is restricted to in-frame clones and leaves out a portion. The table includes approximately 60,000 clones, approximately 91% detected once. Sequencing was performed on peripheral blood, taken in the second trimester of pregnancy. The receptor source for this set is a female donor with multiple sclerosis, enrolled in a pregnancy study.

This sequence joins TRBV7-2 and TRBJ2-7, with 9 bases lining up with TRBD2. Germline trimming cut 5 bases from V and 2 bases from J; bases unmatched to any gene: 13. This CDR3 is 17 amino acids long. The germline V gene encodes CDR1 SGHTA and CDR2 FQGNSA. For the CDR3, the DNA is TGTGCCAGCAGCCCACGTGGATCGGGACTAGCCCCCTACGAGCAGTACTTC. Amino acids: CASSPRGSGLAPYEQYF.

J is TRBJ1-2 and V is TRBV27; maybe TRBD1 (5 bases). There are 14 residues in the CDR3. Between the trimmed V and J ends, which lost 6 bases and 2 bases, there was a span of 13 bases. The germline V gene encodes CDR1 MNHEY and CDR2 SMNVEV (reference sequence). The CDR3 bases are TGTGCCAGCAGCCCAATGGACAAGAACTATGGCTACACCTTC. Translated: CASSPMDKNYGYTF.

This chain joins TRBV6-4 and TRBJ1-1, with D possibly TRBD1 on 5 matching bases. CDR3 length: 13 amino acids. Trimming took off 4 bases at V and 5 bases at J, with 11 bases between the two ends. CDR1 is MRHNA, CDR2 SNTAGT, per germline. The CDR3 region has the DNA TGTGCCAGCAGTGGTGAGGAGGGGACTGAAGCTTTCTTT. This gives the protein CASSGEEGTEAFF.

J is TRBJ1-1 and V is TRBV19; TRBD1 matches at 7 bases. Unmatched junction bases numbered 10, after V lost 4 bases and J lost 2 bases. This CDR3 spans 16 amino acids. The germline V gene has CDR1 LNHDA and CDR2 SQIVND (reference sequence). This CDR3 is CASSSAGTALNTEAFF. CDR3 sequence (DNA): TGTGCCAGTAGTAGTGCCGGGACAGCGTTAAACACTGAAGCTTTCTTT.

This clone appeared once. The V and J genes are TRBV29-1 and TRBJ2-7; maybe TRBD2 (5 bases). Per germline, CDR1 SQVTM and CDR2 ANQGSEA. V gave up 4 bases and J gave up 7 bases, with 20 bases separating them. The CDR3 is made up of 14 amino acids. CDR3 bases: TGCAGCGTTGGACAATCCCGGGCAACGGGAGAGCAGTACTTC. Protein: CSVGQSRATGEQYF.

The chain joins TRBV5-1 to TRBJ2-5; 13 bases map to TRBD2. The CDR3 spans 16 residues. Germline V gene data show CDR1 as SGHRS and CDR2 as YFSETQ. Unmatched junction bases numbered 0, after V lost 1 base and J lost 0 bases. The CDR3 spells CASSLTSGGDQETQYF. The CDR3 coding sequence is TGCGCCAGCAGCTTGACTAGCGGGGGGGACCAAGAGACCCAGTACTTC.

The J gene is TRBJ2-7, the V gene TRBV7-2; TRBD2 matches at 10 bases. The V and J ends lost 2 bases and 5 bases, in that order; junction bases with no gene match: 6. This CDR3 comprises 15 residues. In germline, CDR1 is SGHTA, CDR2 FQGNSA. The CDR3 here is CASSLFERGGHEQYF. The DNA for the CDR3 is TGTGCCAGCAGCTTATTCGAGCGGGGGGGCCACGAGCAGTACTTC.

This clone was seen just once. The chain joins TRBV6-6 to TRBJ2-1, with D tentatively TRBD2 (6 bases). The CDR3 is made up of 14 amino acids. The V gene lost 2 bases and the J gene lost 5 bases, with 10 bases spanning the gap. From germline, CDR1 is MNHNY and CDR2 SVGAGI (reference sequence). The CDR3: CASSYVTSNNEQFF. The CDR3 DNA reads TGTGCCAGCAGTTACGTTACTAGCAACAATGAGCAGTTCTTC.

This clone has just a few counts. J is TRBJ1-1 and V is TRBV18; 9 bases align to TRBD1. The CDR3 has 13 residues. Per germline, CDR1 KGHSH and CDR2 LQKENI. The V and J ends lost 5 bases and 5 bases, in that order; junction bases with no gene match: 3. The CDR3 loop is CASSRTGETEAFF. CDR3 nucleotide sequence: TGTGCCAGCTCAAGGACAGGGGAAACTGAAGCTTTCTTT.

The chain uses TRBV7-2 and TRBJ1-3; weak D call: TRBD1 (6 bases). The CDR3 runs to 15 residues. The V end lost 3 bases, the J end lost 1 base, and 10 bases lay between the germline ends. Looked up from germline, CDR1 is SGHTA and CDR2 is FQGNSA. This CDR3 reads CASSFYRVSGNTIYF. CDR3 nucleotide sequence: TGTGCCAGCAGCTTTTACAGGGTATCTGGAAACACCATATATTTT.

V usage is TRBV18 and J usage is TRBJ1-2, with D perhaps matching TRBD1 (6 bases). This CDR3 contains 13 residues. The V and J ends lost 3 bases and 2 bases respectively, with 7 bases between them. Germline V gene lookup returns CDR1 KGHSH and CDR2 LQKENI. The CDR3 reads CASSPGQNYGYTF. DNA of the CDR3: TGTGCCAGCTCACCCGGACAGAACTATGGCTACACCTTC. Filled out from reference TRBV18 and TRBJ1-2, the complete variable domain reads NAGVMQNPRHLVRRRGQEARLRCSPMKGHSHVYWYRQLPEEGLKFMVYLQKENIIDESGMPKERFSAEFPKEGPSILRIQQVVRGDSAAYFCASSPGQNYGYTFGSGTRLTVV.

The genes are TRBV9 and TRBJ2-2; TRBD2 is a possible D gene (6 bases). The V end was cut by 0 bases, the J end by 7 bases, with 10 bases between. CDR1 and CDR2 (germline): SGDLS, YYNGEE. This CDR3 contains 14 residues. The CDR3 spells CASSVEAGFGELFF. The CDR3 bases are TGTGCCAGCAGCGTAGAGGCGGGGTTCGGGGAGCTGTTTTTT.

The chain carries TRBV5-1 and TRBJ1-2, with 8 positions matching TRBD1. After removal of 5 bases from V and 7 bases from J, the junction contained 10 bases not matched to a gene. The CDR3 spans 14 residues. The germline V gene has CDR1 SGHRS and CDR2 YFSETQ. CDR3 amino acids: CASSPGQGQSGYTF. The CDR3 DNA reads as TGCGCCAGCAGTCCTGGACAGGGTCAAAGTGGCTACACCTTC.

This chain uses TRBV4-2 with TRBJ2-1; weak D call: TRBD2 (6 bases). The CDR3 is 16 amino acids. Trimming pared 3 bases from V and 6 bases from J, leaving 18 bases between. Germline CDR1 reads LGHNA; CDR2 reads YNFKEQ. CDR3 DNA: TGTGCCAGCAGCCAGGACCCCGGTACGGGGGTCAATGAGCAGTTCTTC. Translation: CASSQDPGTGVNEQFF.

This clone has only one observation. At one boundary the junction diverges from the germline segment, which might be a read error. This chain connects TRBV4-3 to TRBJ2-1, with D uncertain. This CDR3 is 13 amino acids long. The germline V gene has CDR1 LGHNA and CDR2 YSLEER. The CDR3 coding sequence is TGCGCCAGCAGCCATGGCTCCCACAATGAGCAGTTCTTC. Protein sequence: CASSHGSHNEQFF.

This clone was counted a single time. The V call is TRBV7-8, the J call TRBJ1-1, with D possibly TRBD1 on 6 matching bases. The CDR3 totals 14 residues. Trimming pared 5 bases from V and 0 bases from J, leaving 10 bases between. Germline loops: CDR1 SGHVS, CDR2 FQNEAQ. This chain's CDR3 is CASSVDRLNTEAFF. DNA for the CDR3: TGTGCCAGCAGCGTGGACAGATTGAACACTGAAGCTTTCTTT.

V usage is TRBV2 and J usage is TRBJ1-1; D perhaps matches TRBD1 (5 bases). Between the trimmed V and J ends, which lost 3 bases and 3 bases, there was a span of 11 bases. Looked up from germline, CDR1 is SNHLY and CDR2 is FYNNEI. The CDR3 is 14 amino acids. CDR3 DNA sequence: TGTGCCAGCAGTGAGCAGGGAATATACACTGAAGCTTTCTTT. The encoded protein is CASSEQGIYTEAFF.

The V gene is TRBV19, the J gene TRBJ2-7; D is possibly TRBD2 (5 bases). Per germline, CDR1 LNHDA and CDR2 SQIVND (reference sequence). Trimming pared 4 bases from V and 6 bases from J, leaving 16 bases between. The CDR3 sequence is 14 residues long. In DNA form, the CDR3 reads TGTGCCAGTAGTACCGGGATAAGGCTGCGCGAGCAGTACTTC. Translation: CASSTGIRLREQYF.

The chain uses TRBV19 and TRBJ2-2; tentative D call: TRBD2 (6 bases). The CDR3 loop spans 16 amino acids. V lost 5 bases, J lost 5 bases, and 18 bases lay in between. Germline CDR1 and CDR2: LNHDA and SQIVND (reference sequence). The CDR3 nucleotides read TGTGCCAGTAGTCCGGGACTGGATCTTACTACCGGGGAGCTGTTTTTT. Protein product: CASSPGLDLTTGELFF.

The DNA of the CDR3 is TGTGCCAGCAGCAACAAGGAGGGAGGGCGGGGCTCGCTGGCAGATACGCAGTATTTT. It specifies CASSNKEGGRGSLADTQYF. The V call is TRBV7-2, the J call TRBJ2-3, with 7 bases lining up with TRBD2. CDR3 length: 19 residues. CDR1 and CDR2 (germline): SGHTA, FQGNSA. The junction had 21 bases not matched to a gene; V was cut back by 5 bases and J by 4 bases.

The chain combines TRBV12-1 with TRBJ2-1; TRBD2 is the table's D call, not checked against the DNA. TRBV12-1 is assigned pseudogene status. CDR3 length equals 16 residues. As DNA, the CDR3 is TGTGCCAGCAGCTTGAGACTAGCGGGGGGGCGGAATGAGCAGTTCTTC. Translation: CASSLRLAGGRNEQFF.